The following is a T cell receptor (beta chain) sequence with its context. The CDR3 has 14 amino acids. Germline V gene sequence: CDR1 SNHLY, CDR2 FYNNEI. The germline V and J ends were trimmed by 6 bases and 1 base, with 10 bases remaining between them. Here immunoSEQ multiplex PCR was the method, and the copy in TCRdb shows in-frame clones only, minus some. The sample records 55,000 to 75,000 clones, approximately 95% being singletons. The sample comes from a study of T cell changes during pregnancy in multiple sclerosis. Material: CD8+ T cells from peripheral blood mononuclear cells, obtained in the second trimester of pregnancy. The chain joins TRBV2 to TRBJ1-3, with D perhaps matching TRBD1 (6 bases). The clonotype was recovered from a female donor with multiple sclerosis, enrolled in a pregnancy study. The CDR3 DNA sequence: TGTGCCAGCAGGGGAGACAGGTCTGGAAACACCATATATTTT. Residues: CASRGDRSGNTIYF. The full variable domain, rest sourced from reference TRBV2 and TRBJ1-3, is EPEVTQTPSHQVTQMGQEVILRCVPISNHLYFYWYRQILGQKVEFLVSFYNNEISEKSEIFDDQFSVERPDGSNFTLKIRSTKLEDSAMYFCASRGDRSGNTIYFGEGSWLTVV.